There are a few counts of the clone carrying this T cell receptor (beta chain). Its antigen remains unknown. Here immunoSEQ multiplex PCR was the method, and the copy in TCRdb shows in-frame clones only, minus some. The sample consists of over 85,000 clones, 80% of them appearing once. Trimming pared 3 bases from V and 6 bases from J, leaving 13 bases between. The germline gives CDR1 SGHNT, CDR2 YYREEE (reference sequence). The CDR3 contains 15 residues. This record belongs to a study of Ad26.COV2.S vaccination and SARS-CoV-2 variants. General study findings and limits: The study found higher spike-specific TCR breadth in vaccine than placebo recipients. Vaccinated and placebo-treated recipients had similar non-spike TCR breadth. Possible underestimation of total T cell responses by the TCR breadth and depth analyses was noted. Substantial breadth was reported for post-vaccination spike-specific CD8+ and CD4+ T cells.

The chain uses TRBV5-4 and TRBJ1-6; D not certain. The source of this sequence is a human donor who had recovered from COVID-19. The material was peripheral blood, obtained after recovery from COVID-19. The chain's CDR3 is CASSYPSDLNSPLHF. CDR3 coding DNA: TGTGCCAGCAGCTACCCATCGGATCTTAATTCACCCCTCCACTTT.